Below are 21 T cell receptor beta chains sequenced from a single sample in a study of T cell responses to AZD1222 COVID-19 vaccine. The method was immunoSEQ multiplex PCR; TCRdb's version includes in-frame clones alone and lacks a portion of them. The table lists about 140,000 clones, more than 70% of them singletons. The source was peripheral blood, collected on day 0 of AZD1222 vaccination. The source is an adult in good health.

This clone was seen once. The chain is built from TRBV28 and TRBJ2-3, with 7 bases identical to TRBD1. Germline CDR1 is MDHEN and CDR2 is SYDVKM. The CDR3 is 17 residues long. The V gene end was trimmed by 3 bases and the J gene end by 2 bases; junction bases not matched to a gene: 11. CDR3 in amino acids: CASSFSELGQTTDTQYF. In DNA form, the CDR3 reads TGTGCCAGCAGTTTTTCCGAACTGGGACAGACCACAGATACGCAGTATTTT.

The genes are TRBV5-4 and TRBJ1-1, with 9 nucleotides matching TRBD1. The V segment lost 6 bases and the J segment 4 bases; nucleotides outside the gene matches: 10. This CDR3 has 15 amino acids. Germline CDR1 reads SGHNT; CDR2 reads YYREEE (reference sequence). DNA of the CDR3: TGTGCCAGCAACCATCCGGACAGGGGAGGCACTGAAGCTTTCTTT. Residues: CASNHPDRGGTEAFF.

This sequence joins TRBV4-1 and TRBJ2-5; a possible D gene is TRBD1 (7 bases). Trimming took 0 bases from V and 0 from J, leaving 20 bases between them. Germline assignment: CDR1 MGHRA and CDR2 YSYEKL. The CDR3 consists of 19 residues. The CDR3 region is CASSQERFRRGQYQETQYF. The CDR3 bases are TGCGCCAGCAGCCAAGAGAGATTTAGGCGGGGACAGTACCAAGAGACCCAGTACTTC.

The chain links TRBV5-4 to TRBJ1-6, with TRBD1 matching over 11 bases. Germline trimming cut 4 bases from V and 7 bases from J; bases unmatched to any gene: 4. Germline CDR1 and CDR2: SGHNT and YYREEE (reference sequence). The CDR3 is made up of 15 amino acids. The CDR3 sequence: CASSRGQGGNSPLHF. The CDR3 DNA reads TGTGCCAGCAGCCGGGGACAGGGGGGAAATTCACCCCTCCACTTT.

The J gene is TRBJ1-5, the V gene TRBV28, with a tentative D call TRBD1 (6 bases). V dropped 2 bases and J dropped 1 base, with 9 bases sitting between them. This CDR3 spans 15 amino acids. Germline CDR1 reads MDHEN; CDR2 reads SYDVKM. CDR3 bases: TGTGCCAGCAGTTTAAGGGGGGTCAGCAATCAGCCCCAGCATTTT. Its protein is CASSLRGVSNQPQHF.

The gene calls are TRBV9 and TRBJ2-6; D unclear. Trimming left V 4 bases short and J 1 base short, with 9 bases between. This CDR3 is 15 amino acids long. Germline values: CDR1 SGDLS, CDR2 YYNGEE. CDR3 nucleotides: TGTGCCAGCAGCCTTGACTTGTCTGGGGCCAACGTCCTGACTTTC. Translating it yields CASSLDLSGANVLTF. Drawing the rest from reference TRBV9 and TRBJ2-6, the complete variable domain is DSGVTQTPKHLITATGQRVTLRCSPRSGDLSVYWYQQSLDQGLQFLIQYYNGEERAKGNILERFSAQQFPDLHSELNLSSLELGDSALYFCASSLDLSGANVLTFGAGSRLTVL.

The chain has TRBV6-5 and TRBJ2-7; D possibly uses TRBD1 or TRBD2 (5 bases each). Trimming took 6 bases from V and 7 from J, leaving 16 bases between them. The CDR3 sequence is 13 residues long. Germline V lookup: CDR1 MNHEY, CDR2 SVGAGI. CDR3 loop: CASSLGAGSEQYF. The DNA of the CDR3 is TGTGCCAGCAGCCTCGGGGCAGGGAGTGAGCAGTACTTC.

As DNA, the CDR3 is TGTGCCACCAGTGCCGGGTCGCTAGCGGGAGGGTACGAGCAGTACTTC. This translates into CATSAGSLAGGYEQYF. The chain recombines TRBV24-1 with TRBJ2-7; TRBD2 aligns across 12 bases. CDR1 is KGHDR and CDR2 is SFDVKD in the germline V gene. The trim removed 5 bases at V and 4 bases at J, leaving 8 bases unmatched. The CDR3 contains 16 residues.

This chain joins TRBV24-1 and TRBJ1-2, with 9 positions matching TRBD1. The CDR3 runs 15 residues. Germline V gene lookup returns CDR1 KGHDR and CDR2 SFDVKD. Trimming removed 2 bases from V and 2 bases from J; junction bases left unmatched: 2. The CDR3 DNA is TGTGCCACCAGTGATTCCGGGACAGGGAACTATGGCTACACCTTC. This encodes CATSDSGTGNYGYTF.

In this sample, this clone turned up a few times. The V and J genes are TRBV2 and TRBJ2-1; 9 positions agree with TRBD2. The CDR3 runs 16 residues. V gave up 6 bases and J gave up 8 bases; unmatched junction bases: 14. Germline V CDR1 and CDR2: SNHLY, FYNNEI. This chain's CDR3 is CASSSRGVAGAHEQFF. DNA of the CDR3: TGTGCCAGCAGCAGCCGGGGGGTAGCGGGGGCCCATGAGCAGTTCTTC. The variable domain in full, completed from reference TRBV2 and TRBJ2-1, reads EPEVTQTPSHQVTQMGQEVILRCVPISNHLYFYWYRQILGQKVEFLVSFYNNEISEKSEIFDDQFSVERPDGSNFTLKIRSTKLEDSAMYFCASSSRGVAGAHEQFFGPGTRLTVL.

This clone was found a few times. This chain connects TRBV20-1 to TRBJ2-7, with 13 positions matching TRBD2. Looked up from germline, CDR1 is DFQATT and CDR2 is SNEGSKA (reference sequence). The length of the CDR3 is 14 residues. V lost 3 bases, J lost 6 bases, and 5 bases stayed unmatched. The CDR3 loop reads CSASRLAGGGEQYF. In nucleotides, the CDR3 is TGCAGTGCTAGTCGACTAGCGGGAGGTGGCGAGCAGTACTTC.

The V call is TRBV29-1, the J call TRBJ2-3; 10 bases agree with TRBD2. This CDR3 is built from 14 residues. Germline assignment: CDR1 SQVTM and CDR2 ANQGSEA. Trimming took 7 bases from V and 5 from J; bases not matched to a gene: 9. The CDR3 spells CSALSGTSEDTQYF. CDR3 nucleotides: TGCAGCGCCTTATCCGGGACTAGCGAAGATACGCAGTATTTT.

The chain links TRBV30 to TRBJ1-2; 7 positions match TRBD1. Germline V gene sequence: CDR1 GTSNPN, CDR2 SVGIG (reference sequence). This CDR3 has 15 residues. After removal of 3 bases from V and 3 bases from J, the junction contained 10 bases not matched to a gene. CDR3 residues: CAWRDPQGQHYGYTF. As DNA, the CDR3 is TGTGCCTGGAGGGACCCACAGGGGCAGCACTATGGCTACACCTTC.

The V gene is TRBV5-1, the J gene TRBJ2-3; 9 bases match TRBD1. The CDR3 is 15 amino acids. The V segment lost 4 bases and the J segment 2 bases; nucleotides outside the gene matches: 5. Per germline, CDR1 SGHRS and CDR2 YFSETQ. The CDR3: CASSTDRGFTDTQYF. The DNA for the CDR3 is TGCGCCAGCAGCACCGACAGGGGGTTCACAGATACGCAGTATTTT.

This sequence joins TRBV6-1 and TRBJ2-7; 9 positions agree with TRBD2. V was pared by 2 bases and J by 6 bases, with 11 bases of the junction left unmatched. This CDR3 contains 16 residues. From germline, CDR1 is MNHNS and CDR2 SASEGT. The CDR3 DNA reads TGTGCCAGCAGTGAATTTCCGGCGGGAGGGCAGTTCGAGCAGTACTTC. Its protein product is CASSEFPAGGQFEQYF.

The rearrangement links TRBV4-3 to TRBJ1-6, with a possible D match to TRBD1 (6 bases). Germline V CDR1 and CDR2: LGHNA, YSLEER. This CDR3 has 17 amino acids. With 0 bases removed from V and 3 bases from J, the gap between germline ends came to 12 bases. CDR3 loop: CASSQDPGAGYNSPLHF. As DNA, the CDR3 is TGCGCCAGCAGCCAAGATCCGGGGGCAGGCTATAATTCACCCCTCCACTTT.

The chain links TRBV28 to TRBJ1-1; the D gene is possibly TRBD1 (5 bases). The CDR3 runs 14 residues. With 7 bases removed from V and 1 base from J, the gap between germline ends came to 13 bases. Germline assignment: CDR1 MDHEN and CDR2 SYDVKM. CDR3 nucleotide sequence: TGTGCCAGCACCCTGTTTGGGGCGAACACTGAAGCTTTCTTT. Residues: CASTLFGANTEAFF.

V gene TRBV4-1 combines with J gene TRBJ1-6; the D is unclear. The CDR3 is 16 residues long. V was cut by 0 bases and J by 8 bases, with 14 bases left in between. Germline V gives CDR1 MGHRA, CDR2 YSYEKL. Here the CDR3 reads CASSQEAPLGDSPLHF. DNA of the CDR3: TGCGCCAGCAGCCAAGAGGCCCCACTCGGGGATTCACCCCTCCACTTT.

The V call is TRBV7-2, the J call TRBJ1-2; tentative D call: TRBD1 (6 bases). The CDR3 loop spans 13 amino acids. Per the germline V gene, CDR1 is SGHTA and CDR2 is FQGNSA. Deletions cut 5 bases from V and 7 bases from J, with 14 bases between. CDR3 DNA: TGTGCCAGCAGCGACACAGGGCCGGCTGGCTACACCTTC. Translated, it gives CASSDTGPAGYTF.

The chain combines TRBV19 with TRBJ1-2, with D unclear. Germline CDR1 reads LNHDA; CDR2 reads SQIVND (reference sequence). Trimming removed 7 bases at V and 3 bases at J, with 6 bases between. The CDR3 consists of 11 residues. The CDR3 bases are TGTGCCAGTAATAGTGACTATGGCTACACCTTC. It yields the protein CASNSDYGYTF.

This clone was observed a few times. This chain links TRBV6-5 with TRBJ1-4, with D perhaps TRBD1 (5 bases). Germline-derived CDR1 and CDR2 are MNHEY and SVGAGI. The germline V and J ends were trimmed by 5 bases and 5 bases, with 12 bases remaining between them. This CDR3 contains 14 residues. The DNA for the CDR3 is TGTGCCAGCAGTCAATCGGGGCAGAATGAAAAACTGTTTTTT. Protein sequence: CASSQSGQNEKLFF.